This TCR beta chain was obtained from a study of T cell responses to AZD1222 COVID-19 vaccine. Study observations and caveats: Sampled repertoires all dated from after the peak T cell response. Donors in the cohort were predominantly white British and more often female, and clonal diversity was possibly underestimated.

The data were produced by immunoSEQ multiplex PCR, yet TCRdb's version contains in-frame clones alone and is incomplete. The table shows more than 100,000 clones, with about 90% occurring only once. V shed 1 base and J shed 8 bases, with 8 bases lying between them. This CDR3 contains 13 residues. CDR1 is SGHVS and CDR2 is FQNEAQ in the germline V gene. About this clone: Its target is unknown.

This receptor was identified in an adult in good health. This rearrangement joins TRBV7-8 to TRBJ2-2; D gene uncertain. Sequenced material: peripheral blood, taken on day 0 of AZD1222 vaccination. In DNA, the CDR3 is TGTGCCAGCAGCTTAGGTTTAGGGGGGGAGCTGTTTTTT. It translates to CASSLGLGGELFF.